Shown below are 3 T cell receptor beta chains from a single sample sequenced in a study of cytomegalovirus exposure and HLA in healthy donors. A multiplex PCR was run with 60 Vbeta primers and 13 Jbeta primers. TCRdb's table, derived via immunoSEQ multiplex PCR, lists solely in-frame clones and lacks some. This table holds 150,000 or so clones, over 75% found once. The source material was PBMCs. The source of these receptors is a woman in her twenties or thirties in good health and CMV-seronegative.

The chain uses TRBV27 and TRBJ2-3; 12 bases map to TRBD2. CDR3 length: 20 residues. V gave up 2 bases and J gave up 2 bases; unmatched junction bases: 14. CDR1 is MNHEY, CDR2 SMNVEV, per germline (reference sequence). In nucleotides, the CDR3 is TGTGCCAGCAGTTTAACGCGGGGACGACTAGCGGGAGATGCCACAGATACGCAGTATTTT. Its protein product is CASSLTRGRLAGDATDTQYF.

This clone was seen a handful of times. V and J are TRBV30 and TRBJ2-7; TRBD1 matches at 10 bases. CDR1 GTSNPN and CDR2 SVGIG come from the germline V gene (reference sequence). V dropped 5 bases and J dropped 2; count of bases not matched to a gene: 0. The CDR3 loop spans 12 amino acids. This CDR3 reads CAWGQGAYEQYF. CDR3 in DNA: TGTGCCTGGGGACAGGGGGCCTACGAGCAGTACTTC. Variable domain in full (rest from reference TRBV30 and TRBJ2-7): SQTIHQWPATLVQPVGSPLSLECTVEGTSNPNLYWYRQAAGRGLQLLFYSVGIGQISSEVPQNLSASRPQDRQFILSSKKLLLSDSGFYLCAWGQGAYEQYFGPGTRLTVT.

The V call is TRBV28, the J call TRBJ1-1; a possible D gene is TRBD1 (6 bases). V was shortened by 7 bases and J by 5 bases, with 26 bases between the two germline ends. The CDR3 is 17 residues long. The germline gives CDR1 MDHEN, CDR2 SYDVKM. The CDR3 sequence: CASIPGLTGSPKTEAFF. CDR3 DNA sequence: TGTGCCAGCATCCCGGGTCTAACAGGGTCCCCAAAGACTGAAGCTTTCTTT.